The sequence of this T cell receptor (beta chain) was determined in a study of CD8 T cells in Susac syndrome. Each multiple sclerosis control was a treatment-naive patient with relapsing-remitting disease that was either stable or active. The germline V gene has CDR1 DFQATT and CDR2 SNEGSKA (reference sequence). The CDR3 is 14 amino acids. Trimming took off 0 bases at V and 6 bases at J, with 14 bases between the two ends. The authors reverse transcribed roughly 0.5 to 1 ug RNA with random hexamers. Multiplex PCR with immunoSEQ amplified the TCR beta CDR3 across 54 Vbeta and 13 Jbeta. TCRdb called the immunoSEQ multiplex PCR reads again in MiXCR, with one record for every CDR3 protein. This table has about 400,000 distinct CDR3 sequences, approximately 85% appearing once.

Sequenced material: CD8+ T cells from PBMCs. This chain uses TRBV20-1 with TRBJ1-2; D is possibly TRBD1 (5 bases). The sequence was collected from a human donor with multiple sclerosis. The CDR3 region has the DNA TGCAGTGCTAGAGATCTGTCAGGAGGGGATGGCTACACCTTC. Translated, it gives CSARDLSGGDGYTF.